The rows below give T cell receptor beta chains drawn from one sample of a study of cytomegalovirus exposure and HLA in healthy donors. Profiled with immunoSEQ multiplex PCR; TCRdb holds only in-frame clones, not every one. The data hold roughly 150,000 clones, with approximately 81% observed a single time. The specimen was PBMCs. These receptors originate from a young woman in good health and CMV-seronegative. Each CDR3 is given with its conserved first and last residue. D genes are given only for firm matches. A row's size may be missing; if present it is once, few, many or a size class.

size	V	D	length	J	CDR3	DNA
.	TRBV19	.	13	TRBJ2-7	CASTRRGSYEQYF	TGTGCCAGTACTCGGCGCGGCTCCTACGAGCAGTACTTC
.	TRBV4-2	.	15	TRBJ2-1	CASSQEGARDNEQFF	TGTGCCAGCAGCCAAGAAGGGGCTAGAGACAATGAGCAGTTCTTC
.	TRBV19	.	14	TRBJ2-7	CASRRQGGDYEQYF	TGTGCCAGTAGAAGACAGGGAGGCGACTACGAGCAGTACTTC
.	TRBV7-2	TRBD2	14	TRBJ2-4	CASSESGGSYIQYF	TGTGCCAGCAGCGAGAGTGGCGGGAGTTACATTCAGTACTTC
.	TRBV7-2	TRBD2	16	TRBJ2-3	CASRFGGSGGRDTQYF	TGTGCCAGCAGATTTGGGGGTAGCGGGGGTAGAGATACGCAGTATTTT
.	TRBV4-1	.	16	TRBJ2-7	CASSQVDLLVIHEQYF	TGCGCCAGCAGCCAAGTGGACCTACTAGTAATCCACGAGCAGTACTTC
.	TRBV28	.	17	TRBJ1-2	CASRGDISAGAQSGYTF	TGTGCCAGCAGGGGGGATATTTCGGCGGGGGCACAAAGTGGCTACACCTTC
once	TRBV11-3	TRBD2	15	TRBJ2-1	CASSSSGSSYNEQFF	TGTGCCAGCAGCTCTAGCGGAAGCTCCTACAATGAGCAGTTCTTC
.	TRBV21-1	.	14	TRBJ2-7	CASRPGTVTYEQYF	TGTGCCTCTAGACCCGGGACAGTCACCTACGAGCAGTACTTC
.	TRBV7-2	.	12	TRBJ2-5	CASSVTGETQYF	TGTGCCAGCAGCGTTACGGGAGAGACCCAGTACTTC
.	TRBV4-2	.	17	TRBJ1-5	CASSRTGGVYSNQPQHF	TGTGCCAGCAGCCGTACCGGGGGGGTATATAGCAATCAGCCCCAGCATTTT
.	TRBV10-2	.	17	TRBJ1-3	CASSERTWGGAGNTIYF	TGCGCCAGCAGTGAGAGAACGTGGGGGGGCGCGGGAAACACCATATATTTT
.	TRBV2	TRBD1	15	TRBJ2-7	CASSEKTGGTYEQYF	TGTGCCAGCAGTGAAAAGACAGGGGGGACCTACGAGCAGTACTTC
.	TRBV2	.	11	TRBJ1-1	CASRSPPQAFF	TGTGCCAGCAGGTCCCCACCCCAGGCTTTCTTT
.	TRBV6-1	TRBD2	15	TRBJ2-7	CASSDHSSGRYEQYF	TGTGCCAGCAGTGATCACTCTAGCGGGAGATACGAGCAGTACTTC
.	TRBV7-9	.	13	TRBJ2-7	CASSPLSSYEQYF	TGTGCCAGCAGCCCCCTGAGCTCCTACGAGCAGTACTTC
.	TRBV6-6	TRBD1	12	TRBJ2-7	CASRGQNYEQYF	TGTGCCAGCAGGGGACAGAACTACGAGCAGTACTTC
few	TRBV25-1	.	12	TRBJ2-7	CASSRGSYEQYF	TGTGCCAGCAGTAGGGGGAGCTACGAGCAGTACTTC
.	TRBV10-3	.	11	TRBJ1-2	CATGSGESYTF	TGTGCCACCGGGAGCGGCGAGAGCTACACCTTC
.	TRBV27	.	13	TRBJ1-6	CASSLAASSPLHF	TGTGCCAGCAGTTTAGCGGCCTCTTCACCCCTCCACTTT
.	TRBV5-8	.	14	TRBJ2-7	CASSWWHRDYEQYF	TGTGCCAGCAGCTGGTGGCACAGGGACTACGAGCAGTACTTC